The 28 T cell receptor beta chains reported below all come from one sample, sequenced in a study of shared clonotypes between healthy human individuals. TCRdb keeps only in-frame clones here, not all; method: immunoSEQ multiplex PCR. Of about 1.5 million clones in the sample, 95% to 99% were seen once. Sequencing input: naive CD4+ T cells sorted from blood. Subset described: CD45RA+ positively selected. The receptor source for this set is a man aged 25 to 40 in good health.

This rearrangement joins TRBV2 to TRBJ2-2; no definite D call. Germline CDR1 and CDR2: SNHLY and FYNNEI. This CDR3 is built from 13 residues. The V and J ends lost 3 bases and 6 bases respectively, with 8 bases between them. The CDR3 coding sequence is TGTGCCAGCAGTGACCCAGGCCCCGGGGAGCTGTTTTTT. It is translated as CASSDPGPGELFF.

The chain recombines TRBV2 with TRBJ1-5; maybe TRBD1 (6 bases). The V gene lost 6 bases and the J gene lost 0 bases, with 15 bases spanning the gap. The CDR3 covers 16 residues. Germline assignment: CDR1 SNHLY and CDR2 FYNNEI. DNA of the CDR3: TGTGCCAGCAGACGAAATTTACAGGGTAGCAATCAGCCCCAGCATTTT. The encoded protein is CASRRNLQGSNQPQHF. The variable domain in full, completed from reference TRBV2 and TRBJ1-5, reads EPEVTQTPSHQVTQMGQEVILRCVPISNHLYFYWYRQILGQKVEFLVSFYNNEISEKSEIFDDQFSVERPDGSNFTLKIRSTKLEDSAMYFCASRRNLQGSNQPQHFGDGTRLSIL.

The rearrangement uses TRBV19 and TRBJ2-5, with D perhaps TRBD1 (6 bases). CDR1 LNHDA and CDR2 SQIVND come from the germline V gene (reference sequence). The CDR3 runs to 14 residues. V was pared by 7 bases and J by 4 bases, with 16 bases between. For the CDR3, the DNA is TGTGCCAGTACCCCCAAGGGGGTAGGAGAGACCCAGTACTTC. Amino acid sequence: CASTPKGVGETQYF. The full variable domain, completed using reference TRBV19 and TRBJ2-5, is DGGITQSPKYLFRKEGQNVTLSCEQNLNHDAMYWYRQDPGQGLRLIYYSQIVNDFQKGDIAEGYSVSREKKESFPLTVTSAQKNPTAFYLCASTPKGVGETQYFGPGTRLLVL.

CDR3 residues: CASGEPTSGNSYEQYF. As DNA, the CDR3 is TGTGCCAGCGGAGAACCCACTAGCGGGAACTCCTACGAGCAGTACTTC. This rearrangement joins TRBV28 to TRBJ2-7, with 10 bases identical to TRBD2. The CDR3 extends over 16 amino acids. Trimming removed 8 bases from V and 0 bases from J; junction bases left unmatched: 10. CDR1 and CDR2 from the germline V gene are MDHEN and SYDVKM.

In regard to this clone: At the DNA level, this CDR3 is encoded by other sequences in the same sample as well. V usage is TRBV2 and J usage is TRBJ2-3; 7 bases match TRBD1. The germline gives CDR1 SNHLY, CDR2 FYNNEI. This CDR3 spans 13 amino acids. The trim removed 6 bases at V and 4 bases at J, leaving 4 bases unmatched. CDR3 in DNA: TGTGCCAGCAGGCGACAGGGACCAGATACGCAGTATTTT. It specifies CASRRQGPDTQYF.

Concerning this clone: The same CDR3 is also encoded by other DNA sequences in this sample. The chain uses TRBV14 and TRBJ2-7; no firm D call. The CDR3 loop spans 12 amino acids. The V end lost 6 bases, the J end lost 1 base, and 7 bases lay between the germline ends. Germline values: CDR1 SGHDN, CDR2 FVKESK. The CDR3 protein is CASRSDSYEQYF. CDR3 nucleotides: TGTGCCAGCAGGAGCGATTCCTACGAGCAGTACTTC.

V usage is TRBV30 and J usage is TRBJ1-2; unclear D gene. Between the trimmed V and J ends, which lost 4 bases and 2 bases, there was a span of 14 bases. The CDR3 has 14 amino acids. Germline V CDR1 and CDR2: GTSNPN, SVGIG (reference sequence). Here the CDR3 reads CAWTHASSNYGYTF. CDR3 sequence (DNA): TGTGCCTGGACGCATGCCTCTTCCAACTATGGCTACACCTTC.

The V and J genes are TRBV6-1 and TRBJ1-5; 8 bases map to TRBD1. Trimming cost V 2 bases and J 3 bases; bases outside gene matches: 6. Germline CDR1 and CDR2: MNHNS and SASEGT. CDR3 length: 16 amino acids. The CDR3 coding sequence is TGTGCCAGCAGTGAACCCCTGGACAGGGACAATCAGCCCCAGCATTTT. It is translated as CASSEPLDRDNQPQHF.

The chain is built from TRBV7-9 and TRBJ2-7; 10 bases agree with TRBD1. The CDR3 has 16 residues. J lost 7 bases, V lost 4 bases, and 13 bases had no gene match. Germline V CDR1 and CDR2: SEHNR, FQNEAQ (reference sequence). The CDR3 sequence is CASSSRYGTGEGEQYF. CDR3 DNA sequence: TGTGCCAGCAGCTCCAGATACGGGACAGGGGAAGGAGAGCAGTACTTC. Full variable domain (missing parts from reference TRBV7-9 and TRBJ2-7): DTGVSQNPRHKITKRGQNVTFRCDPISEHNRLYWYRQTLGQGPEFLTYFQNEAQLEKSRLLSDRFSAERPKGSFSTLEIQRTEQGDSAMYLCASSSRYGTGEGEQYFGPGTRLTVT.

The V and J genes are TRBV15 and TRBJ1-4, with D perhaps matching TRBD1 (5 bases). The V end lost 10 bases, the J end lost 1 base, and 19 bases lay between the germline ends. CDR3 length: 16 residues. Germline V lookup: CDR1 LNHNV, CDR2 YYDKDF (reference sequence). For the CDR3, the DNA is TGTGCCAGCAGAGTGGGGGAGCGGATAACTAATGAAAAACTGTTTTTT. It yields the protein CASRVGERITNEKLFF.

The chain's CDR3 is CASSLNQGNTGELFF. The CDR3 nucleotides are TGTGCCAGCAGCTTAAACCAGGGCAACACCGGGGAGCTGTTTTTT. The chain uses TRBV7-3 and TRBJ2-2, with a tentative D call TRBD1 (5 bases). Between the trimmed V and J ends, which lost 1 base and 2 bases, there was a span of 8 bases. Germline loops: CDR1 SGHTA, CDR2 FQGTGA. The length of the CDR3 is 15 residues.

About this clone: This sample includes further DNA sequences coding for the same CDR3. The rearrangement joins TRBV9 to TRBJ2-2; D is possibly TRBD2 (6 bases). The ends were cut back, 0 bases at V and 5 bases at J, with 11 bases in the middle. CDR1 is SGDLS and CDR2 is YYNGEE in the germline V gene. The CDR3 length is 15 residues. For the CDR3, the DNA is TGTGCCAGCAGCGTAGAGGGACTTGGAACCGGGGAGCTGTTTTTT. It translates to CASSVEGLGTGELFF.

This clone showed up just once. The rearrangement links TRBV7-8 to TRBJ2-7, with 11 bases fitting TRBD2. Germline assignment: CDR1 SGHVS and CDR2 FQNEAQ. V trimming: 4 bases; J trimming: 3 bases; junction bases outside the gene matches: 8. The CDR3 loop spans 16 amino acids. CDR3 residues: CASSSLAGGIIYEQYF. The CDR3 coding sequence is TGTGCCAGCAGCTCGTTAGCGGGAGGGATTATCTACGAGCAGTACTTC.

V and J are TRBV5-4 and TRBJ1-4, with no clear D. V was shortened by 2 bases and J by 2 bases, with 7 bases between the two germline ends. There are 14 residues in the CDR3. Germline V gene data show CDR1 as SGHNT and CDR2 as YYREEE (reference sequence). The CDR3 nucleotides read TGTGCCAGCAGCTTTAGGTCGACTAATGAAAAACTGTTTTTT. As protein: CASSFRSTNEKLFF.

V and J are TRBV19 and TRBJ2-2, with 11 bases fitting TRBD2. This CDR3 has 17 residues. Germline assignment: CDR1 LNHDA and CDR2 SQIVND (reference sequence). V gave up 9 bases and J gave up 5 bases; unmatched junction bases: 14. CDR3 protein: CASGKRGSGRATGELFF. The CDR3 coding sequence is TGTGCCAGCGGGAAGAGGGGTAGCGGGAGGGCTACCGGGGAGCTGTTTTTT.

The rearrangement joins TRBV7-9 to TRBJ1-3; D is undetermined. The CDR3 is 18 amino acids. The germline V gene has CDR1 SEHNR and CDR2 FQNEAQ (reference sequence). Trimming left V 7 bases short and J 0 bases short, with 22 bases between. The CDR3 DNA reads as TGTGCCAGCATCGTCGCCGACGTACCTACTAGCTCTGGAAACACCATATATTTT. It is translated as CASIVADVPTSSGNTIYF. Combining the CDR3 with reference TRBV7-9 and TRBJ1-3 gives the whole variable domain DTGVSQNPRHKITKRGQNVTFRCDPISEHNRLYWYRQTLGQGPEFLTYFQNEAQLEKSRLLSDRFSAERPKGSFSTLEIQRTEQGDSAMYLCASIVADVPTSSGNTIYFGEGSWLTVV.

In this sample, this clone turned up once. This sequence joins TRBV29-1 and TRBJ1-1, with D unresolved. Looked up from germline, CDR1 is SQVTM and CDR2 is ANQGSEA. V was pared by 7 bases and J by 1 base, with 19 bases between. The CDR3 has 15 residues. The CDR3 sequence is CSAYGPTWGNTEAFF. CDR3 nucleotides: TGCAGCGCCTATGGTCCAACCTGGGGGAACACTGAAGCTTTCTTT.

The chain uses TRBV28 and TRBJ1-2; TRBD1 is a possible D gene (6 bases). CDR3 size: 14 residues. Trimming pared 5 bases from V and 8 bases from J, leaving 18 bases between. The germline V gene encodes CDR1 MDHEN and CDR2 SYDVKM. CDR3 coding DNA: TGTGCCAGCAGTCTGTCAGGGGAGGGTTGGGGCTACACCTTC. Its protein is CASSLSGEGWGYTF.

The rearrangement joins TRBV28 to TRBJ2-1, with 9 bases fitting TRBD2. This CDR3 comprises 16 residues. Germline V gene lookup returns CDR1 MDHEN and CDR2 SYDVKM. Losses at the gene ends were 4 bases for V and 7 bases for J; bases not matched to a gene: 11. The CDR3: CASSSYSGSLYNEQFF. The CDR3, as DNA: TGTGCCAGCAGTTCCTATAGCGGGAGCTTGTATAATGAGCAGTTCTTC. Complete variable domain (other parts from reference TRBV28 and TRBJ2-1): DVKVTQSSRYLVKRTGEKVFLECVQDMDHENMFWYRQDPGLGLRLIYFSYDVKMKEKGDIPEGYSVSREKKERFSLILESASTNQTSMYLCASSSYSGSLYNEQFFGPGTRLTVL.

This clone was recorded only once. V and J are TRBV5-4 and TRBJ1-2; unclear D gene. The CDR3 consists of 14 residues. The V gene's germline CDR1 is SGHNT and CDR2 YYREEE (reference sequence). Trimming took off 0 bases at V and 3 bases at J, with 9 bases between the two ends. This CDR3 reads CASSLGREDYGYTF. The DNA of the CDR3 is TGTGCCAGCAGCTTGGGCCGCGAGGACTATGGCTACACCTTC. Filled out from reference TRBV5-4 and TRBJ1-2, the complete variable domain reads ETGVTQSPTHLIKTRGQQVTLRCSSQSGHNTVSWYQQALGQGPQFIFQYYREEENGRGNFPPRFSGLQFPNYSSELNVNALELDDSALYLCASSLGREDYGYTFGSGTRLTVV.

The chain recombines TRBV29-1 with TRBJ1-1; 8 nucleotides align to TRBD1. The CDR3 is 13 residues long. V was pared by 7 bases and J by 4 bases, with 8 bases of the junction left unmatched. Looked up from germline, CDR1 is SQVTM and CDR2 is ANQGSEA. DNA for the CDR3: TGCAGCGGGGGGACAGGAAGGGGCACTGAAGCTTTCTTT. Amino acids: CSGGTGRGTEAFF.

As for this clone: The sample carries other DNA sequences with the same CDR3. V gene TRBV19 combines with J gene TRBJ2-3; D not certain. This CDR3 has 13 residues. Germline CDR1 is LNHDA and CDR2 is SQIVND (reference sequence). V lost 3 bases, J lost 3 bases, and 7 bases lay in between. The CDR3 DNA is TGTGCCAGTAGTATGGGCAGGACAGATACGCAGTATTTT. Protein product: CASSMGRTDTQYF.

The V and J genes are TRBV10-3 and TRBJ1-5; D possibly corresponds to TRBD1 (5 bases). This CDR3 comprises 15 residues. V shed 0 bases and J shed 0 bases, with 6 bases lying between them. Germline V gives CDR1 ENHRY, CDR2 SYGVKD. CDR3 bases: TGTGCCATCAGTGAGTCGCAGGGTAGCAATCAGCCCCAGCATTTT. Its protein product is CAISESQGSNQPQHF.

Note on this clone: This sample includes further DNA sequences coding for the same CDR3. The chain is built from TRBV5-1 and TRBJ2-1; D may be TRBD2 (6 bases). Germline V gene lookup returns CDR1 SGHRS and CDR2 YFSETQ. This CDR3 has 15 amino acids. V lost 0 bases to trimming and J lost 1 base, with 8 bases between them. The CDR3 region has the DNA TGCGCCAGCAGCTTGGCGGGAGTTTCCTACAATGAGCAGTTCTTC. This translates into CASSLAGVSYNEQFF.

The rearrangement uses TRBV5-4 and TRBJ2-7; D possibly corresponds to TRBD1 (6 bases). Per germline, CDR1 SGHNT and CDR2 YYREEE (reference sequence). V lost 1 base to trimming and J lost 6 bases, with 11 bases between them. The CDR3 runs to 13 residues. For the CDR3, the DNA is TGTGCCAGCAGCTTGACAGGGTCTAGCGAGCAGTACTTC. Amino acid sequence: CASSLTGSSEQYF.

The V and J genes are TRBV29-1 and TRBJ2-5, with 9 bases matching TRBD1. The ends lost 7 bases at V and 7 bases at J; junction bases unmatched: 4. Germline CDR1 SQVTM, CDR2 ANQGSEA. This CDR3 comprises 11 residues. CDR3 sequence: CSGDRAGTQYF. The CDR3 DNA reads as TGCAGCGGGGACAGGGCGGGGACCCAGTACTTC.

The chain has TRBV5-4 and TRBJ2-5, with a weak D call TRBD2 (6 bases). The CDR3 has 15 residues. V lost 4 bases and J lost 5, with 18 bases in between. Looked up from germline, CDR1 is SGHNT and CDR2 is YYREEE (reference sequence). Here the CDR3 DNA reads TGTGCCAGCAGCCCCGGGACTCTACCGCGGGAGACCCAGTACTTC. This translates into CASSPGTLPRETQYF.

This chain links TRBV27 with TRBJ1-4; possible D gene TRBD1, 5 bases. CDR1 and CDR2 (germline): MNHEY, SMNVEV (reference sequence). V gave up 5 bases and J gave up 7 bases, with 14 bases separating them. The CDR3 has 14 amino acids. The CDR3 spells CASSVIGVGEKLFF. CDR3 nucleotide sequence: TGTGCCAGCAGTGTTATAGGGGTTGGTGAAAAACTGTTTTTT.